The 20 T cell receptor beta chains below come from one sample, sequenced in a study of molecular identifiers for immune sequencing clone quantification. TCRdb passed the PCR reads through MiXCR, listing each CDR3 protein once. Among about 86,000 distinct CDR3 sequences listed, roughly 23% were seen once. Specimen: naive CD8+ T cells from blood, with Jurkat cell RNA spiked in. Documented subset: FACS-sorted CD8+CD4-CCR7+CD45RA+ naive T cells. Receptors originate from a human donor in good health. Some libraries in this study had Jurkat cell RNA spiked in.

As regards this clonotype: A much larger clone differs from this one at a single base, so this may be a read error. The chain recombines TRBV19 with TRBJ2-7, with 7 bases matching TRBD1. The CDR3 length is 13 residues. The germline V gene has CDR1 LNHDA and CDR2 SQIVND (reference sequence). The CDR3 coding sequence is TGTGCCAGTAGTACGGGACAGACCTACGAGCAGTCCTTC. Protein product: CASSTGQTYEQSF.

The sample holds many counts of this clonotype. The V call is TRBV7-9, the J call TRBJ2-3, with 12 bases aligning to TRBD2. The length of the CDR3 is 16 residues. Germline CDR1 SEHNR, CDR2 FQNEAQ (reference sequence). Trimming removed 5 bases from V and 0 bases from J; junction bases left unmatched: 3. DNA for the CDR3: TGTGCCAGCAGCGATGGGACTAGCGGGAGCACAGATACGCAGTATTTT. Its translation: CASSDGTSGSTDTQYF.

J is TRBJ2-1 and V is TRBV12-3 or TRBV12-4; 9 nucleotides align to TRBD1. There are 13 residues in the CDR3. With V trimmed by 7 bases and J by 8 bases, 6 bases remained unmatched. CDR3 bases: TGTGCCAGCACTTCACAGGGGGCCGATGAGCAGTTCTTC. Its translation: CASTSQGADEQFF.

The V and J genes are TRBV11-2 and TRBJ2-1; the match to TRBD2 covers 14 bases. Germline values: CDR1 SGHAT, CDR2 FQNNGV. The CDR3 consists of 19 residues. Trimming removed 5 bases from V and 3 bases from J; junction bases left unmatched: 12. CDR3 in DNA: TGTGCCAGCAGCCTCTTAGGGACTAGCGGGAGCGGGTTCTACAATGAGCAGTTCTTC. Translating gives CASSLLGTSGSGFYNEQFF.

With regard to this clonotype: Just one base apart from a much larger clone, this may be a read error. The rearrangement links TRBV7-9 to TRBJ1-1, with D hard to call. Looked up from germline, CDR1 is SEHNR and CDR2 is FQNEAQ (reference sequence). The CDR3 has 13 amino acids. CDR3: CASSLIVKDEALF. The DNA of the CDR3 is TGTGCCAGCAGCTTAATAGTTAAGGATGAAGCTTTATTT.

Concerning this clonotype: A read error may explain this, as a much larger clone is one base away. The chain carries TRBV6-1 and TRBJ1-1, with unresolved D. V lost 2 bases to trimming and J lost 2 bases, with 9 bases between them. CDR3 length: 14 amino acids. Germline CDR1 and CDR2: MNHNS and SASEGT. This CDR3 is CASSEHSLNTEAFF. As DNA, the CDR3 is TGTGCCAGCAGTGAACACAGCCTTAACACTGAAGCTTTCTTT.

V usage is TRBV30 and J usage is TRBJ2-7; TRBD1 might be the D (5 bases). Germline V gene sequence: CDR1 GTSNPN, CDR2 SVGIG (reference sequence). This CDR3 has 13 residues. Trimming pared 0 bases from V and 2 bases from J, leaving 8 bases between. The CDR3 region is CAWSVRGPYEQYF. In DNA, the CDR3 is TGTGCCTGGAGTGTAAGGGGCCCCTACGAGCAGTACTTC.

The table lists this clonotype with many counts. The CDR3 DNA is TGTGCCAGCAGTTTATTGGGGGTCTCCGGGGGCAATCAGCCCCAGCATTTT. Its translation is CASSLLGVSGGNQPQHF. This chain links TRBV6-2 or TRBV6-3 with TRBJ1-5; perhaps TRBD1 as D (5 bases). CDR1 is MNHEY and CDR2 is SVGEGT in the germline V gene. This CDR3 contains 17 residues. The ends were cut back, 4 bases at V and 2 bases at J, with 18 bases in the middle.

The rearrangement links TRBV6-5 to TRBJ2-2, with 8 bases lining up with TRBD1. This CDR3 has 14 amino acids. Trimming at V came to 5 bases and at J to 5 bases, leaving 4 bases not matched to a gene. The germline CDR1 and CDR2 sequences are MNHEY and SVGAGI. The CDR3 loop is CASSRQGKTGELFF. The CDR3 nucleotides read TGTGCCAGCAGTAGACAGGGGAAAACCGGGGAGCTGTTTTTT.

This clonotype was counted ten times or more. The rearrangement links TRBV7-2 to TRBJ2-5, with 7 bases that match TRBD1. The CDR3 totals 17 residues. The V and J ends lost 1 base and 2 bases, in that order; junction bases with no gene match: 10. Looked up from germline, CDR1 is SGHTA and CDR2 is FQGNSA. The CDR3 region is CASSLGVQGIPQETQYF. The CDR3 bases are TGTGCCAGCAGCTTAGGGGTACAGGGGATCCCGCAAGAGACCCAGTACTTC.

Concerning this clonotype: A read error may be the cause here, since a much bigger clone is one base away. The CDR3 spells CSVPHGARTEAFF. In DNA form, the CDR3 reads TGCAGCGTACCCCACGGGGCCCGGACTGAAGCTTTCTTT. The chain employs TRBV29-1 and TRBJ1-1; the D gene is possibly TRBD1 (5 bases). V was trimmed by 6 bases and J by 5 bases, leaving 16 bases between them. This CDR3 comprises 13 residues. Germline CDR1 reads SQVTM; CDR2 reads ANQGSEA.

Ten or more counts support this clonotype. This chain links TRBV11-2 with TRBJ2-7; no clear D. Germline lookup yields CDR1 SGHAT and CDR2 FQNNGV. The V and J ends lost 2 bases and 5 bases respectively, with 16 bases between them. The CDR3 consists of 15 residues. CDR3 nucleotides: TGTGCCAGCAGCTTAAAGGGTGCGGTTGGGAACGAGCAGTACTTC. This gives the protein CASSLKGAVGNEQYF.

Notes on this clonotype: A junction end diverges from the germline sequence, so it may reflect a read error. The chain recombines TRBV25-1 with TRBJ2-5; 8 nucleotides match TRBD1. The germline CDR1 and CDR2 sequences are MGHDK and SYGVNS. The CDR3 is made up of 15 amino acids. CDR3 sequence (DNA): TGTGCCAGCAGTGACGACAGGGGTGTAAGAGAGACCCCGTACTTC. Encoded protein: CASSDDRGVRETPYF.

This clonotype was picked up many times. CDR3 protein: CASSVVSGGTQYF. The CDR3 region has the DNA TGTGCCAGCAGCGTAGTAAGTGGAGGTACGCAGTATTTT. This chain uses TRBV9 with TRBJ2-3; possibly TRBD2 for D (5 bases). Germline loops: CDR1 SGDLS, CDR2 YYNGEE. The V gene lost 0 bases and the J gene lost 8 bases, with 10 bases spanning the gap. The CDR3 totals 13 residues.

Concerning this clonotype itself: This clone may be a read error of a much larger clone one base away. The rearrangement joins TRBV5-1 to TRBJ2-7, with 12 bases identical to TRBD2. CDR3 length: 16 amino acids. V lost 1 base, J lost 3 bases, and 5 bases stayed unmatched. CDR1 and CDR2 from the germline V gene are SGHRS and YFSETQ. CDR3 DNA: TGCGCCAGCAGCTTGACCCTAGCGGGAGGGGGCTACGAGCAGTACTTC. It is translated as CASSLTLAGGGYEQYF.

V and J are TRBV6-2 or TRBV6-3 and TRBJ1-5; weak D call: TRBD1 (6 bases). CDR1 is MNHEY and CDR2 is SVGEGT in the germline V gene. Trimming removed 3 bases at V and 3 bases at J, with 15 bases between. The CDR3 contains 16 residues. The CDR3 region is CASSYGGGTPNQPQHF. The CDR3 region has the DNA TGTGCCAGCAGTTATGGGGGCGGGACCCCCAATCAGCCCCAGCATTTT.

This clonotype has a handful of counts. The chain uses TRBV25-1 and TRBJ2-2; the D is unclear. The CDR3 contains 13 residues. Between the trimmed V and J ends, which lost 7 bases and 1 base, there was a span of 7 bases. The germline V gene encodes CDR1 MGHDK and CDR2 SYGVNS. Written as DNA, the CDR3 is TGTGCCAGCAAGGCAGAGAACACCGGGGAGCTGTTTTTT. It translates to CASKAENTGELFF.

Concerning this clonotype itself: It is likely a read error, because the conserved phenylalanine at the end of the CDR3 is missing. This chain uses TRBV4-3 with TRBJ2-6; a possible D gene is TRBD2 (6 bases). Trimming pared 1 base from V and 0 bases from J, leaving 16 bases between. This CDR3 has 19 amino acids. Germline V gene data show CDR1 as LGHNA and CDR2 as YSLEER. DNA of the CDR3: TGCGCCAGCAGCCAAGCGCGGGGTTACGCCAGCTCTGGGGCCAACGTCCTGACTTCC. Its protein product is CASSQARGYASSGANVLTS.

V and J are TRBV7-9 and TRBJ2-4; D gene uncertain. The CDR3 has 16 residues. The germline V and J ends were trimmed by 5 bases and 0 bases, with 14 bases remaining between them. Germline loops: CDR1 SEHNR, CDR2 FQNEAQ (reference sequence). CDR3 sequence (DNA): TGTGCCAGCAGCCTAGAGGTGGGCTCAGCCAAAAACATTCAGTACTTC. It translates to CASSLEVGSAKNIQYF.

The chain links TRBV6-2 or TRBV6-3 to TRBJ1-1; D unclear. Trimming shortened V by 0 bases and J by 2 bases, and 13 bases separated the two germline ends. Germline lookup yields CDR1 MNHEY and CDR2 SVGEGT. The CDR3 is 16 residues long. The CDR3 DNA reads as TGTGCCAGCAGTTACTCCGCGGGCCGGGCTAACACTGAAGCTTTCTTT. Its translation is CASSYSAGRANTEAFF.